This T cell receptor (beta chain) appears in the sequencing data of a study of T cell changes during pregnancy in multiple sclerosis. Sequenced by immunoSEQ multiplex PCR; TCRdb stores in-frame clones only, minus some. The sample lists 35,000 to 45,000 clones, 90% occurring once. Germline CDR1 reads SGHNT; CDR2 reads YYREEE (reference sequence). The V segment lost 4 bases and the J segment 8 bases; nucleotides outside the gene matches: 9. The CDR3 consists of 16 residues. The chain employs TRBV5-4 and TRBJ1-6, with 10 bases that match TRBD1. The TCR sequence derives from a female donor in good health, enrolled as a control in a pregnancy study. The source was peripheral blood, collected in the third trimester of pregnancy. Written as DNA, the CDR3 is TGTGCCAGCAGCCCCATAGACAGGGGGCCGGATTCACCCCTCCACTTT. Amino acids: CASSPIDRGPDSPLHF.